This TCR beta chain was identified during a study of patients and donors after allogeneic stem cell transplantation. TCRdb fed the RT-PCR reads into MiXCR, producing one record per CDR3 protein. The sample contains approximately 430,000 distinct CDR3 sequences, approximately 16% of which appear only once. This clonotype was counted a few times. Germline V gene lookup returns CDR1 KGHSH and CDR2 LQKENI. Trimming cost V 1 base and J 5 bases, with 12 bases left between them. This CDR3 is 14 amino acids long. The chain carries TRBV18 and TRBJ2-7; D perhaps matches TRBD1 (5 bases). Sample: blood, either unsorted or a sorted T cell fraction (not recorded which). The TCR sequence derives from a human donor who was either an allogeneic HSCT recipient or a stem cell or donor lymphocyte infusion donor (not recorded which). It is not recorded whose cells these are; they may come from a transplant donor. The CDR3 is CASSPRQGEDEQYF. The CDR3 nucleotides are TGTGCCAGCTCACCACGTCAGGGTGAGGACGAGCAGTACTTC.